These 7 T cell receptor beta chains share one sample of origin, sequenced in a study of human T cells and chemical hapten exposure. Regarding time point: pre-sensitization, week 0. Treatment reported: therapeutic diphenylcyclopropenone sensitization with weekly scalp DPC. Unfractionated whole blood yielded the extracted total RNA. Each CDR3 protein gets one entry after TCRdb re-called the RACE reads with MiXCR. The sample carries 33,000 or so distinct CDR3 sequences, roughly 12% recorded once. Sequenced material: whole blood, taken in connection with sensitization to the hapten diphenylcyclopropenone (DPC). The receptors originated from a woman in her forties with alopecia areata. Some clones in this sample may be carry-over from other donors' samples.

V usage is TRBV20-1 and J usage is TRBJ2-1; no definite D call. Germline V gene lookup returns CDR1 DFQATT and CDR2 SNEGSKA (reference sequence). The CDR3 consists of 12 residues. CDR3 DNA sequence: TGCAGCCTCCCGGACGGATACAATGAGCAGTTCTTC. Translated, it gives CSLPDGYNEQFF.

This clonotype appeared many times. The chain recombines TRBV7-8 with TRBJ2-2; the D gene is possibly TRBD1 (6 bases). Germline V lookup: CDR1 SGHVS, CDR2 FQNEAQ. This CDR3 region has 17 residues. With 1 base removed from V and 3 bases from J, the gap between germline ends came to 15 bases. CDR3 in amino acids: CASSLVGRQGYTGELFF. The CDR3 DNA is TGTGCCAGCAGCTTAGTTGGTCGGCAGGGGTACACCGGGGAGCTGTTTTTT.

This clonotype rates as medium-sized. The chain employs TRBV18 and TRBJ2-3; D possibly uses TRBD1 or TRBD2 (5 bases each). The V end was cut by 0 bases, the J end by 10 bases, with 11 bases between. Germline V gene data show CDR1 as KGHSH and CDR2 as LQKENI. This CDR3 spans 13 amino acids. Written as DNA, the CDR3 is TGTGCCAGCTCACCACCGGTGGGGGATGCGCAGTATTTT. Translating gives CASSPPVGDAQYF.

This clonotype was recorded a few times. At one boundary the junction diverges from the germline segment, which might be a read error. The rearrangement joins TRBV20-1 to TRBJ2-7; 8 bases align to TRBD1. The length of the CDR3 is 15 residues. Per the germline V gene, CDR1 is DFQATT and CDR2 is SNEGSKA (reference sequence). This CDR3 is CSASTAGTGTYEQYF. In DNA, the CDR3 is TGTAGTGCTAGTACCGCCGGGACAGGAACCTACGAGCAGTACTTC.

There are many counts of this clonotype. This CDR3 reads CASGLADYTGELFF. In DNA, the CDR3 is TGTGCCTCGGGACTAGCGGACTACACCGGGGAGCTGTTTTTT. This chain joins TRBV19 and TRBJ2-2, with 11 positions matching TRBD2. CDR1 and CDR2 (germline): LNHDA, SQIVND (reference sequence). V was pared by 11 bases and J by 3 bases, with 5 bases of the junction left unmatched. The CDR3 contains 14 residues.

In its sample, this clonotype was seen many times. The V gene is TRBV20-1, the J gene TRBJ2-1; tentatively, D is TRBD1 (6 bases). The CDR3 sequence is 16 residues long. V lost 0 bases to trimming and J lost 3 bases, with 15 bases between them. Germline V gives CDR1 DFQATT, CDR2 SNEGSKA (reference sequence). CDR3 amino acids: CSARDWPPGDYNEQFF. The CDR3 bases are TGCAGTGCTAGAGATTGGCCCCCAGGGGACTACAATGAGCAGTTCTTC.

V is TRBV20-1 and J is TRBJ2-3, with TRBD2 matching 11 bases. The V gene's germline CDR1 is DFQATT and CDR2 SNEGSKA (reference sequence). Unmatched junction bases numbered 6, after V lost 0 bases and J lost 4 bases. The CDR3 is 16 residues long. The CDR3 is CSAREIAGGPADTQYF. CDR3 sequence (DNA): TGCAGTGCTAGAGAGATAGCGGGAGGGCCGGCAGATACGCAGTATTTT.